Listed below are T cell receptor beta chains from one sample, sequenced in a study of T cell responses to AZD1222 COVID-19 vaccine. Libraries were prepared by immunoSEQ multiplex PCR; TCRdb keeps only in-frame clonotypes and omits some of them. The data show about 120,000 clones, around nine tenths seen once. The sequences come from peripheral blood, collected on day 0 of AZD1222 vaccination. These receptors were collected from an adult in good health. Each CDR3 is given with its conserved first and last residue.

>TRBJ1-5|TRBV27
CASKLGGAYQPQHF
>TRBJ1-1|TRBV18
CASGGGSDTEAFF
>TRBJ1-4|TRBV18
CASSAMATNEKLFF
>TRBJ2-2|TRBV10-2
CASSPSTGALNTGELFF
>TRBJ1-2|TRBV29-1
CSVEGGHLNYGYTF
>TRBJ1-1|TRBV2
CASIAENRGSTEAFF
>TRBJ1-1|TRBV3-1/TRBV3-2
CASSLSTGGTEAFF
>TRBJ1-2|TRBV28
CATREWGRNYGYTF
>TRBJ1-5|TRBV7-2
CASSLAQVLNQPQHF
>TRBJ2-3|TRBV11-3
CASSSGQGEADTQYF
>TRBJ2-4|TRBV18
CASSPPSRADSIQYF
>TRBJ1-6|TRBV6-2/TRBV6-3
CASSASSYNSPLHF
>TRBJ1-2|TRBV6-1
CASSDRVRSGYTF
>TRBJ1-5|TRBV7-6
CASSLLPTGEGNQPQHF
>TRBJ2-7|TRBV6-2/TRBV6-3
CASSYSPGTGEFYEQYF
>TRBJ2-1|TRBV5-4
CASSLSSEPSISEQFF
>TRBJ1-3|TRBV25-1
CASSRGSGNTIYF
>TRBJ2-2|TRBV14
CASSRYRGGVTGELFF
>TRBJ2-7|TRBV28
CASSPFPKAPYEQYF
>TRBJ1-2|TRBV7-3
CASSLNRAGNGYTF
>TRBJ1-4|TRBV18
CASSPGATNEKLFF
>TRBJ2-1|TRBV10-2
CASSPTTPWGNEQFF
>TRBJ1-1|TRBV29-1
CSVELRQDRNTEAFF
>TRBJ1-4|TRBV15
CATSRDSGQKNEKLFF
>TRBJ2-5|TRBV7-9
CASSRSSGGLQETQYF
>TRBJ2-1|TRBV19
CASNLAGGVNEQFF
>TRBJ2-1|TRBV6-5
CASSYQNTGTAELAFF